This entry lists 18 T cell receptor beta chains sequenced from one sample in a study of blood T cell repertoires in COVID-19. Sequencing was performed with immunoSEQ multiplex PCR; in TCRdb, only in-frame clones are kept and a portion is missing. The table lists around 100,000 clones, over 80% of them singletons. The source material was peripheral blood. The receptors were gathered from a man between 45 and 60 years old with active or convalescent COVID-19.

The rearrangement joins TRBV4-1 to TRBJ2-3, with 11 bases lining up with TRBD1. V lost 5 bases to trimming and J lost 5 bases; unmatched junction nucleotides: 6. Germline CDR1 MGHRA, CDR2 YSYEKL. This CDR3 contains 15 residues. The CDR3 DNA is TGCGCCAGCAGCAACCTGGACAGGGGGCGAGATACGCAGTATTTT. It translates to CASSNLDRGRDTQYF.

The J gene is TRBJ2-3, the V gene TRBV19; tentatively, D is TRBD2 (6 bases). Germline V gives CDR1 LNHDA, CDR2 SQIVND (reference sequence). With 3 bases removed from V and 0 bases from J, the gap between germline ends came to 10 bases. The CDR3 consists of 15 residues. The DNA of the CDR3 is TGTGCCAGTAGTATCACGAGCGGGAGCACAGATACGCAGTATTTT. It specifies CASSITSGSTDTQYF.

The J gene is TRBJ1-4, the V gene TRBV5-8, with D unresolved. The germline V gene encodes CDR1 SGHTS and CDR2 YDEGEE. The CDR3 has 15 amino acids. V gave up 2 bases and J gave up 2 bases, with 10 bases separating them. This chain's CDR3 is CASSFGEMTNEKLFF. The CDR3 coding sequence is TGTGCCAGCAGCTTCGGGGAGATGACTAATGAAAAACTGTTTTTT.

The V and J genes are TRBV2 and TRBJ2-1; 11 bases align to TRBD2. The trim removed 6 bases at V and 12 bases at J, leaving 16 bases unmatched. Looked up from germline, CDR1 is SNHLY and CDR2 is FYNNEI. CDR3 length: 16 residues. The CDR3 loop reads CASRGGRASGRRGQFF. The CDR3 region has the DNA TGTGCCAGCAGGGGCGGACGGGCTAGCGGGAGGAGGGGGCAGTTCTTC.

The gene calls are TRBV19 and TRBJ2-2; D is uncertain. Germline lookup yields CDR1 LNHDA and CDR2 SQIVND (reference sequence). This CDR3 has 14 residues. Deletions cut 6 bases from V and 5 bases from J, with 13 bases between. CDR3 protein: CASRWVSETGELFF. The CDR3, as DNA: TGTGCCAGTAGATGGGTCTCGGAGACCGGGGAGCTGTTTTTT.

This clone was observed a single time. The rearrangement uses TRBV9 and TRBJ1-1, with TRBD1 matching over 7 bases. Per germline, CDR1 SGDLS and CDR2 YYNGEE. The CDR3 totals 14 residues. V was pared by 1 base and J by 3 bases, with 3 bases of the junction left unmatched. The CDR3, as DNA: TGTGCCAGCAGCGTAACCCAGGGGGACACTGAAGCTTTCTTT. Its translation: CASSVTQGDTEAFF.

The chain carries TRBV27 and TRBJ2-5; D gene ambiguous. V lost 2 bases and J 1 base, leaving 5 bases between the germline ends. Per germline, CDR1 MNHEY and CDR2 SMNVEV (reference sequence). The CDR3 is 13 residues long. The CDR3 protein is CASSLGPQETQYF. The CDR3 DNA reads TGTGCCAGCAGTTTAGGGCCCCAAGAGACCCAGTACTTC.

V is TRBV19 and J is TRBJ1-6; TRBD1 matches 8 bases. V lost 3 bases to trimming and J lost 7 bases; unmatched junction nucleotides: 5. Germline lookup yields CDR1 LNHDA and CDR2 SQIVND (reference sequence). The CDR3 covers 15 residues. CDR3 sequence: CASSIGTGENSPLHF. Here the CDR3 DNA reads TGTGCCAGTAGTATCGGGACAGGAGAAAATTCACCCCTCCACTTT.

The rearrangement joins TRBV12-3 or TRBV12-4 to TRBJ1-5; D call uncertain. V lost 1 base and J lost 9, with 10 bases in between. This CDR3 has 13 residues. This CDR3 reads CASSLGPSRPQHF. The DNA of the CDR3 is TGTGCCAGCAGTTTAGGTCCCTCCCGGCCCCAGCATTTT.

This chain joins TRBV6-5 and TRBJ2-7, with a tentative D call TRBD1 (6 bases). The germline CDR1 and CDR2 sequences are MNHEY and SVGAGI. Trimming cost V 8 bases and J 7 bases, with 15 bases left between them. The CDR3 sequence is 12 residues long. CDR3 amino acids: CASHRVQGEQYF. The CDR3, as DNA: TGTGCCAGCCATCGGGTACAGGGAGAGCAGTACTTC.

This chain joins TRBV11-3 and TRBJ2-7; D is unresolved. Trimming took 1 base from V and 7 from J, leaving 14 bases between them. Germline V gene lookup returns CDR1 SGHNT and CDR2 YENEEA. The CDR3 is made up of 14 amino acids. CDR3 amino acids: CASSLVGSLGEQYF. Here the CDR3 DNA reads TGTGCCAGCAGCTTAGTGGGCAGCCTCGGTGAGCAGTACTTC.

The chain employs TRBV4-2 and TRBJ2-1, with D possibly TRBD2 on 6 matching bases. The CDR3 sequence is 16 residues long. Germline assignment: CDR1 LGHNA and CDR2 YNFKEQ. The germline V and J ends were trimmed by 4 bases and 3 bases, with 16 bases remaining between them. The CDR3 protein is CASSPSIAEDYNEQFF. The CDR3 DNA sequence: TGTGCCAGCAGCCCCAGTATAGCGGAAGACTACAATGAGCAGTTCTTC.

This chain connects TRBV19 to TRBJ2-1; TRBD2 aligns across 9 bases. The CDR3 contains 15 residues. The V and J ends lost 2 bases and 8 bases, in that order; junction bases with no gene match: 7. The V gene's germline CDR1 is LNHDA and CDR2 SQIVND (reference sequence). CDR3 in amino acids: CASSITGAGGDEQFF. CDR3 DNA sequence: TGTGCCAGTAGTATAACGGGAGCGGGGGGCGATGAGCAGTTCTTC.

This chain joins TRBV2 and TRBJ1-4; 7 bases agree with TRBD1. CDR1 and CDR2 from the germline V gene are SNHLY and FYNNEI. The ends lost 10 bases at V and 7 bases at J; junction bases unmatched: 12. This CDR3 is 14 amino acids long. As DNA, the CDR3 is TGTGCCACTGGACAGGCCCCCCATCCTGAAAAACTGTTTTTT. Its translation: CATGQAPHPEKLFF.

V is TRBV7-2 and J is TRBJ2-1, with 11 nucleotides matching TRBD2. Trimming took 8 bases from V and 9 from J; bases not matched to a gene: 9. Germline V CDR1 and CDR2: SGHTA, FQGNSA. This CDR3 region has 14 residues. The CDR3: CASGDSGRAIEQFF. The CDR3 nucleotides read TGTGCCAGCGGGGATAGCGGGAGGGCAATTGAGCAGTTCTTC.

V is TRBV2 and J is TRBJ2-1, with a tentative D call TRBD1 (6 bases). V lost 6 bases to trimming and J lost 3 bases, with 12 bases between them. The germline V gene encodes CDR1 SNHLY and CDR2 FYNNEI. The CDR3 contains 14 residues. The DNA for the CDR3 is TGTGCCAGCAGGACGGACAGCAACTACAATGAGCAGTTCTTC. This translates into CASRTDSNYNEQFF.

The chain is built from TRBV12-3 or TRBV12-4 and TRBJ2-7, with D perhaps matching TRBD1 (5 bases). This CDR3 spans 11 amino acids. V gave up 3 bases and J gave up 6 bases, with 6 bases separating them. CDR3 bases: TGTGCCAGCAGTTTGGGGCGCGAGCAGTACTTC. Amino acid sequence: CASSLGREQYF.

The rearrangement joins TRBV11-2 to TRBJ2-1; 9 nucleotides line up with TRBD2. CDR1 is SGHAT and CDR2 is FQNNGV in the germline V gene. The CDR3 totals 16 residues. The ends lost 5 bases at V and 0 bases at J; junction bases unmatched: 5. CDR3 amino acids: CASSKLAGSSYNEQFF. DNA for the CDR3: TGTGCCAGCAGCAAACTAGCGGGTAGCTCCTACAATGAGCAGTTCTTC.